Reported below is one TCR beta chain. V lost 7 bases, J lost 3 bases, and 9 bases stayed unmatched. Germline values: CDR1 SNHLY, CDR2 FYNNEI. This CDR3 contains 14 residues. This sample is part of a study of blood T cell repertoires in COVID-19. Overall study: The United States, Italy and Spain supplied acute and convalescent COVID-19 samples. PBMCs, B-cell-depleted T cells, or T cells were the source of the cDNA or gDNA that made up the material.

Authors' methods: Estimates of nucleated cell counts were drawn from the amplification of reference gene primers. Only in-frame clones appear in the TCRdb table, and some are missing; sequencing was by immunoSEQ multiplex PCR. The V and J calls and clone size are taken from that table; D and trimming were inferred from the DNA. The data hold roughly 100,000 clones, with approximately 91% observed a single time. The sample was peripheral blood. The genes are TRBV2 and TRBJ2-7; 7 nucleotides agree with TRBD1. The origin of this receptor is a human donor in a cohort sampled during active COVID-19. CDR3 sequence: CASNQPGQNYEQYF. The CDR3 DNA sequence: TGTGCCAGCAATCAGCCGGGACAGAACTACGAGCAGTACTTC.